This TCR beta chain was captured by sequencing in a study of T cell responses to AZD1222 COVID-19 vaccine. Study summary: Second-dose schedules of about 4 or about 12 weeks were combined. Broader study findings: Sampled repertoires all dated from after the peak T cell response.

This CDR3 has 15 amino acids. CDR1 MGHRA and CDR2 YSYEKL come from the germline V gene. Between the trimmed V and J ends, which lost 0 bases and 5 bases, there was a span of 14 bases. Here immunoSEQ multiplex PCR was the method, and the copy in TCRdb shows in-frame clones only, minus some. The data contain just under 95,000 clones, roughly 84% of them singletons. Worth noting for this clone: Antigen: not known.

Sequences were derived from peripheral blood, sampled on day 0 of AZD1222 vaccination. The chain has TRBV4-1 and TRBJ2-7, with a possible D match to TRBD1 (6 bases). The origin of this receptor is an adult in good health. The CDR3 DNA reads TGCGCCAGCAGCCAAGATTCCAGGGGAATAAACGAGCAGTACTTC. It translates to CASSQDSRGINEQYF.